Following are 29 T cell receptor beta chains from one sample sequenced in a study of OX40 agonist ivuxolimab in advanced cancers. Libraries were made using the immunoSEQ multiplex PCR assay. Sourced from immuneACCESS, this table was stored by TCRdb with only in-frame sequences that have V and J called. A share of the clones is absent; for the studies checked, an unresolved V gene accounts for under half, and the remainder has no known explanation. The sample records 45,000 to 55,000 clones, approximately 81% of which are singletons. The ten largest clones capture 6% to 7.5% of the sample. Specimen: CD4+ or CD8+ T cells sorted from blood, collected in a trial of the OX40 agonist ivuxolimab. The receptor source for this set is an adult with an advanced solid tumor such as melanoma, head and neck, liver or kidney cancer.

The genes are TRBV9 and TRBJ2-7, with 9 bases fitting TRBD1. V was clipped by 3 bases and J by 3 bases; unmatched bases: 1. CDR1 is SGDLS, CDR2 YYNGEE, per germline. This CDR3 is 13 amino acids long. The CDR3 DNA follows: TGTGCCAGCAGCGAGGGACAGGGCTACGAGCAGTACTTC. Translated: CASSEGQGYEQYF.

The chain recombines TRBV7-6 with TRBJ2-2, with TRBD2 identical over 8 bases. Losses at the gene ends were 5 bases for V and 6 bases for J; bases not matched to a gene: 8. CDR1 is SGHVS and CDR2 is FNYEAQ in the germline V gene. The CDR3 loop spans 15 amino acids. The CDR3 sequence: CASSPGGAVAGELFF. CDR3 nucleotides: TGTGCCAGCAGCCCCGGGGGGGCAGTCGCCGGGGAGCTGTTTTTT.

The V gene is TRBV7-8, the J gene TRBJ2-2; TRBD1 might be the D (5 bases). There are 17 residues in the CDR3. Trimming took 7 bases from V and 3 from J, leaving 21 bases between them. Germline V gives CDR1 SGHVS, CDR2 FQNEAQ. The DNA of the CDR3 is TGTGCCAGCACCCTGGCGGCAGGGATGTTGTACACCGGGGAGCTGTTTTTT. Amino acid sequence: CASTLAAGMLYTGELFF. The full variable domain, completed using reference TRBV7-8 and TRBJ2-2, is GAGVSQSPRYKVAKRGQDVALRCDPISGHVSLFWYQQALGQGPEFLTYFQNEAQLDKSGLPSDRFFAERPEGSVSTLKIQRTQQEDSAVYLCASTLAAGMLYTGELFFGEGSRLTVL.

The chain couples TRBV16 to TRBJ1-2; D call uncertain. V lost 4 bases, J lost 5 bases, and 8 bases lay in between. Germline V gene sequence: CDR1 KGHSY, CDR2 FQNENV. This CDR3 spans 12 amino acids. In nucleotides, the CDR3 is TGTGCCAGCAGCCGGAGTGATTATGGCTACACCTTC. It encodes CASSRSDYGYTF.

This clone was counted between two and nine times. This sequence joins TRBV30 and TRBJ1-2; D not resolved. From germline, CDR1 is GTSNPN and CDR2 SVGIG (reference sequence). CDR3 size: 16 residues. V dropped 2 bases and J dropped 1 base, with 17 bases sitting between them. The CDR3 loop is CAWSWRSFDGNYGYTF. DNA for the CDR3: TGTGCCTGGAGTTGGAGGAGTTTTGACGGTAACTATGGCTACACCTTC.

This rearrangement joins TRBV5-6 to TRBJ2-2, with D perhaps given as TRBD1 or TRBD2 (5 bases each). This CDR3 spans 15 amino acids. The ends were cut back, 2 bases at V and 0 bases at J, with 8 bases in the middle. CDR1 is SGHDT, CDR2 YYEEEE, per germline. CDR3 DNA: TGTGCCAGCAGCTTAGGGGAGTCGAACACCGGGGAGCTGTTTTTT. Its translation: CASSLGESNTGELFF.

The chain couples TRBV13 to TRBJ2-2, with D perhaps matching TRBD1 or TRBD2 (5 bases each). The length of the CDR3 is 16 residues. The V end was cut by 2 bases, the J end by 2 bases, with 12 bases between. Germline values: CDR1 PRHDT, CDR2 FYEKMQ (reference sequence). CDR3 in amino acids: CASSLNTGTNTGELFF. The CDR3 DNA sequence: TGTGCCAGCAGCTTAAACACCGGGACCAACACCGGGGAGCTGTTTTTT. The full variable domain, in which reference TRBV13 and TRBJ2-2 provide the parts outside the CDR3, is AAGVIQSPRHLIKEKRETATLKCYPIPRHDTVYWYQQGPGQDPQFLISFYEKMQSDKGSIPDRFSAQQFSDYHSELNMSSLELGDSALYFCASSLNTGTNTGELFFGEGSRLTVL.

V usage is TRBV19 and J usage is TRBJ1-1; D gene unclear. V lost 3 bases and J lost 1, with 6 bases in between. The CDR3 has 13 residues. Germline lookup yields CDR1 LNHDA and CDR2 SQIVND (reference sequence). The CDR3 here is CASSIPENTEAFF. CDR3 bases: TGTGCCAGTAGTATCCCGGAGAACACTGAAGCTTTCTTT.

V gene TRBV28 combines with J gene TRBJ1-3; D perhaps matches TRBD1 (6 bases). From germline, CDR1 is MDHEN and CDR2 SYDVKM. V was shortened by 8 bases and J by 0 bases, with 23 bases between the two germline ends. The CDR3 has 18 amino acids. CDR3 bases: TGTGCCAGCCACAGGGCAAATGCGGACAGTGACTCTGGAAACACCATATATTTT. It yields the protein CASHRANADSDSGNTIYF.

The chain recombines TRBV28 with TRBJ2-7; unclear D gene. CDR1 and CDR2 (germline): MDHEN, SYDVKM. Trimming took off 7 bases at V and 5 bases at J, with 9 bases between the two ends. This CDR3 has 11 residues. The CDR3 protein is CASTSLDEQYF. DNA of the CDR3: TGTGCCAGCACCTCCCTGGACGAGCAGTACTTC.

The chain uses TRBV4-1 and TRBJ1-1; no firm D call. Germline values: CDR1 MGHRA, CDR2 YSYEKL. The V end lost 1 base, the J end lost 2 bases, and 11 bases lay between the germline ends. The CDR3 consists of 15 residues. CDR3 amino acids: CASSQVSMGNTEAFF. Written as DNA, the CDR3 is TGCGCCAGCAGCCAAGTCTCAATGGGCAACACTGAAGCTTTCTTT.

The rearrangement uses TRBV11-3 and TRBJ2-2, with D tentatively TRBD1 (5 bases). The V end was cut by 5 bases, the J end by 1 base, with 5 bases between. Germline V CDR1 and CDR2: SGHNT, YENEEA. This CDR3 contains 13 residues. CDR3 DNA: TGTGCCAGCAGCAGGGGGAACACCGGGGAGCTGTTTTTT. Its protein product is CASSRGNTGELFF.

The chain has TRBV11-3 and TRBJ2-7; TRBD1 agrees at 8 bases. V gave up 1 base and J gave up 7 bases; unmatched junction bases: 24. Per the germline V gene, CDR1 is SGHNT and CDR2 is YENEEA. This CDR3 has 20 residues. Written as DNA, the CDR3 is TGTGCCAGCAGCTTAGGTGTGGAGGGGATTGGGGATCAGGGGGCGCTGGAGCAGTACTTC. It codes for CASSLGVEGIGDQGALEQYF. Variable domain in full (rest from reference TRBV11-3 and TRBJ2-7): EAGVVQSPRYKIIEKKQPVAFWCNPISGHNTLYWYLQNLGQGPELLIRYENEEAVDDSQLPKDRFSAERLKGVDSTLKIQPAELGDSAVYLCASSLGVEGIGDQGALEQYFGPGTRLTVT.

This rearrangement joins TRBV4-1 to TRBJ1-5, with a tentative D call TRBD1 (6 bases). CDR3 length equals 15 residues. V shed 0 bases and J shed 9 bases, with 15 bases lying between them. Germline loops: CDR1 MGHRA, CDR2 YSYEKL. In DNA, the CDR3 is TGCGCCAGCAGCCAAGATCGGGGACAAGGCCGGCCCCAGCATTTT. Its translation: CASSQDRGQGRPQHF.

This clone was recorded many times. V usage is TRBV2 and J usage is TRBJ2-7; a weak D match, TRBD1 (5 bases). The length of the CDR3 is 14 residues. V was clipped by 1 base and J by 3 bases, with 10 bases between them. Per the germline V gene, CDR1 is SNHLY and CDR2 is FYNNEI. CDR3 sequence (DNA): TGTGCCAGCAGTGAAGGCAGGGATTTCTACGAGCAGTACTTC. Translation gives CASSEGRDFYEQYF. Filled out from reference TRBV2 and TRBJ2-7, the complete variable domain reads EPEVTQTPSHQVTQMGQEVILRCVPISNHLYFYWYRQILGQKVEFLVSFYNNEISEKSEIFDDQFSVERPDGSNFTLKIRSTKLEDSAMYFCASSEGRDFYEQYFGPGTRLTVT.

CDR3 DNA sequence: TGTGCCACCGGACAGTACAATCAGCCCCAGCATTTT. It encodes CATGQYNQPQHF. V and J are TRBV19 and TRBJ1-5; possibly TRBD1 for D (6 bases). The CDR3 is 12 residues long. The germline gives CDR1 LNHDA, CDR2 SQIVND (reference sequence). V was clipped by 10 bases and J by 3 bases, with 10 bases between them.

The V gene is TRBV29-1, the J gene TRBJ2-7, with a tentative D call TRBD1 (6 bases). Trimming removed 5 bases from V and 6 bases from J, with 17 bases in between. The CDR3 totals 13 residues. Germline-derived CDR1 and CDR2 are SQVTM and ANQGSEA. CDR3 residues: CSVQTGLRIEQYF. The CDR3 DNA reads TGCAGCGTTCAGACAGGTCTTAGGATCGAGCAGTACTTC.

V and J are TRBV28 and TRBJ1-1, with D unclear. CDR1 is MDHEN, CDR2 SYDVKM, per germline. CDR3 length: 14 amino acids. V dropped 4 bases and J dropped 0 bases, with 9 bases sitting between them. For the CDR3, the DNA is TGTGCCAGCAGTTATACAACGATGAACACTGAAGCTTTCTTT. As protein: CASSYTTMNTEAFF.

This sequence joins TRBV28 and TRBJ2-7; 11 bases are shared with TRBD2. This CDR3 spans 15 amino acids. Trimming cost V 7 bases and J 6 bases; bases outside gene matches: 11. Germline loops: CDR1 MDHEN, CDR2 SYDVKM. CDR3 region: CASNYGLAGTPEQYF. CDR3 bases: TGTGCCAGCAACTATGGACTAGCGGGTACCCCCGAGCAGTACTTC.

The rearrangement uses TRBV7-6 and TRBJ1-1; D is undetermined. The CDR3 runs 14 residues. Trimming cost V 0 bases and J 5 bases, with 10 bases left between them. The germline gives CDR1 SGHVS, CDR2 FNYEAQ. CDR3 loop: CASSLAGGGTEAFF. The CDR3 DNA sequence: TGTGCCAGCAGCTTAGCGGGCGGTGGTACTGAAGCTTTCTTT.

Details on this clone: One end of the junction is discordant with germline, which a read error may explain. V gene TRBV6-8 combines with J gene TRBJ2-3; 8 bases fit TRBD2. CDR3 size: 19 residues. Germline-derived CDR1 and CDR2 are MNHGY and SAAAGT. The DNA of the CDR3 is TGTGCCAGCAGCTACTACGGGGCCTACGAGCGGGGGTTCACAGATACGCAGTATTTT. This codes for CASSYYGAYERGFTDTQYF.

CDR3 nucleotides: TGTGCCACCAGCAGAGATAGGGGACAGGGGGGCCTGAGGTACTTC. As protein: CATSRDRGQGGLRYF. The rearrangement joins TRBV15 to TRBJ2-5, with 11 bases matching TRBD1. Germline V lookup: CDR1 LNHNV, CDR2 YYDKDF (reference sequence). V shed 0 bases, J shed 13 bases, and the junction held 10 bases outside the gene matches. This CDR3 has 15 residues.

This sequence joins TRBV7-6 and TRBJ1-6, with TRBD1 identical over 7 bases. The V and J ends lost 4 bases and 4 bases, in that order; junction bases with no gene match: 1. The CDR3 totals 14 residues. Per the germline V gene, CDR1 is SGHVS and CDR2 is FNYEAQ. The CDR3 reads CASSWDSYNSPLHF. The CDR3 DNA follows: TGTGCCAGCAGCTGGGACAGTTATAATTCACCCCTCCACTTT.

The V gene is TRBV28, the J gene TRBJ2-3; weak D call: TRBD2 (6 bases). The CDR3 extends over 21 amino acids. V was trimmed by 1 base and J by 6 bases, leaving 32 bases between them. CDR1 is MDHEN and CDR2 is SYDVKM in the germline V gene. CDR3 in DNA: TGTGCCAGCAGTTTATTTAGTTTGAGGGATGGGACTTCGAATCCCCCGGATACGCAGTATTTT. This translates into CASSLFSLRDGTSNPPDTQYF.

The chain joins TRBV12-5 to TRBJ1-2; D is possibly TRBD1 (6 bases). This CDR3 is 14 amino acids long. The germline V gene has CDR1 LGHNT and CDR2 FRNRAP. Trimming shortened V by 0 bases and J by 8 bases, and 13 bases separated the two germline ends. CDR3 in amino acids: CASGLVGGGGGYTF. For the CDR3, the DNA is TGTGCTAGTGGTTTGGTGGGAGGGGGTGGAGGCTACACCTTC.

The V and J genes are TRBV5-1 and TRBJ2-7; D tentatively fits TRBD1 or TRBD2 (6 bases each). This CDR3 has 14 amino acids. The germline V and J ends were trimmed by 1 base and 4 bases, with 12 bases remaining between them. In germline, CDR1 is SGHRS, CDR2 YFSETQ. CDR3 amino acids: CASSLKQGLYEQYF. The CDR3 DNA is TGCGCCAGCAGCTTGAAACAGGGACTTTACGAGCAGTACTTC.

This sequence joins TRBV28 and TRBJ2-2; D possibly corresponds to TRBD1 (6 bases). CDR1 is MDHEN and CDR2 is SYDVKM in the germline V gene. The CDR3 extends over 14 amino acids. Trimming shortened V by 2 bases and J by 3 bases, and 7 bases separated the two germline ends. CDR3 amino acids: CASSLPGDTGELFF. In nucleotides, the CDR3 is TGTGCCAGCAGTTTACCAGGGGACACCGGGGAGCTGTTTTTT.

V and J are TRBV6-5 and TRBJ1-2; D may be TRBD1 (5 bases). Germline loops: CDR1 MNHEY, CDR2 SVGAGI. V lost 2 bases and J lost 3, with 7 bases in between. The CDR3 contains 13 residues. CDR3 nucleotide sequence: TGTGCCAGCAGTTACGACAGCTACTATGGCTACACCTTC. This sequence encodes CASSYDSYYGYTF.

The chain carries TRBV6-1 and TRBJ2-7; D is uncertain. The CDR3 contains 15 residues. CDR1 is MNHNS and CDR2 is SASEGT in the germline V gene. V lost 3 bases and J lost 3, with 15 bases in between. This CDR3 is CASSDFIVGVYEQYV. The DNA for the CDR3 is TGTGCCAGCAGTGACTTTATCGTGGGCGTCTACGAGCAGTACGTC.